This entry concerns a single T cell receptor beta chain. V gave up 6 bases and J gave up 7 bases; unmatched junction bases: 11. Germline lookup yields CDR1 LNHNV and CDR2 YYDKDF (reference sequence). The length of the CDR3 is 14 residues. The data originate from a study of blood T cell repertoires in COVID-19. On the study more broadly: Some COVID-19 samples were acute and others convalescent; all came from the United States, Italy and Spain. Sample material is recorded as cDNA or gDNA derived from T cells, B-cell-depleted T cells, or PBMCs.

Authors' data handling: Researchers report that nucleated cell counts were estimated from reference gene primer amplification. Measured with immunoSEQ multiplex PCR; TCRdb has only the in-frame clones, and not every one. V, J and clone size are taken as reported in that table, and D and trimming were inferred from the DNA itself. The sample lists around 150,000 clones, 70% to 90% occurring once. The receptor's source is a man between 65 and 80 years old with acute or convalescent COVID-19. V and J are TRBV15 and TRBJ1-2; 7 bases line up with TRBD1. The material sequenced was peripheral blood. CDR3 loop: CATSLFDREAGYTF. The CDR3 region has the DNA TGTGCCACCAGTCTTTTTGACAGGGAGGCTGGCTACACCTTC.